The sequence of this T cell receptor beta chain was determined in a study of PD-L1 blockade in urothelial cancer. Study-wide results and limits: Pretreatment blood TCR clonality under the median forecast improved survival.

This clone has more than one count but fewer than ten. Its antigen is unknown. The junction departs from the called germline gene at one end, perhaps through a read error. The CDR3 sequence is 11 residues long. CDR1 is MDHEN, CDR2 SYDVKM, per germline. Here immunoSEQ multiplex PCR was the method, and the copy in TCRdb shows in-frame clones only, minus some. Among fewer than 45,000 clones, nearly 90% were seen once, and the ten largest hold 20% to 25%. Specified time point: pretreatment peripheral blood. The genes are TRBV28 and TRBJ2-5, with D possibly matching TRBD2 (7 bases). The receptor's source is a donor at least 40 years old with urothelial cancer. The sample was PBMCs, taken around atezolizumab (anti-PD-L1) treatment. Here the CDR3 reads CASSLGGARDF. The DNA for the CDR3 is TGTGCCAGCAGTTTAGGGGGGGCCCGGGACTTC.